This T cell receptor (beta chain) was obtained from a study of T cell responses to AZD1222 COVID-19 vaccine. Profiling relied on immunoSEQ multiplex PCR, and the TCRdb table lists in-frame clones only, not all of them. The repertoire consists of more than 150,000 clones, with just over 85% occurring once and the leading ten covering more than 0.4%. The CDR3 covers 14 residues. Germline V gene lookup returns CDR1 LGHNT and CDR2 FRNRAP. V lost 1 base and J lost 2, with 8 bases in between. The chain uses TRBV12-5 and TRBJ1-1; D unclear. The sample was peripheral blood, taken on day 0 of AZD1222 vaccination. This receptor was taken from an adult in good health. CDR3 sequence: CASGLGLTNTEAFF. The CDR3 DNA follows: TGTGCTAGTGGTTTGGGATTGACAAACACTGAAGCTTTCTTT. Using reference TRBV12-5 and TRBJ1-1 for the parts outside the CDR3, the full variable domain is DARVTQTPRHKVTEMGQEVTMRCQPILGHNTVFWYRQTMMQGLELLAYFRNRAPLDDSGMPKDRFSAEMPDATLATLKIQPSEPRDSAVYFCASGLGLTNTEAFFGQGTRLTVV.